This T cell receptor (beta chain) was sequenced in a study of CD8+CD57+ T cells in acquired aplastic anemia. Profiles of TCR beta VDJ and CDR3 were generated from a genomic DNA template. TCRdb analysed the reads with MiXCR anew, one entry per CDR3 protein. The data hold under 250,000 distinct CDR3 sequences, with more than 55% observed a single time. Patients chosen for sequencing had shown CD8+CD57+ cell expansion by flow cytometry. Every patient presented with severe acquired aplastic anemia. Therapy had not been given to patients before blood sampling. The J segment lost 5 bases and the V segment lost 3 bases, leaving 8 bases of the junction unmatched. The CDR3 totals 15 residues. Germline loops: CDR1 SGHTA, CDR2 FQGTGA.

V is TRBV7-3 and J is TRBJ2-3, with 7 bases lining up with TRBD2. The sequence came from a human donor with aplastic anemia. The sequenced sample was sorted CD4+, CD8+, or CD8+CD57+ T cells (not recorded which) from PBMCs. The CDR3 loop is CASSLDGRSGDTQYF. CDR3 DNA sequence: TGTGCCAGCAGCTTGGACGGGAGGTCCGGAGATACGCAGTATTTT.